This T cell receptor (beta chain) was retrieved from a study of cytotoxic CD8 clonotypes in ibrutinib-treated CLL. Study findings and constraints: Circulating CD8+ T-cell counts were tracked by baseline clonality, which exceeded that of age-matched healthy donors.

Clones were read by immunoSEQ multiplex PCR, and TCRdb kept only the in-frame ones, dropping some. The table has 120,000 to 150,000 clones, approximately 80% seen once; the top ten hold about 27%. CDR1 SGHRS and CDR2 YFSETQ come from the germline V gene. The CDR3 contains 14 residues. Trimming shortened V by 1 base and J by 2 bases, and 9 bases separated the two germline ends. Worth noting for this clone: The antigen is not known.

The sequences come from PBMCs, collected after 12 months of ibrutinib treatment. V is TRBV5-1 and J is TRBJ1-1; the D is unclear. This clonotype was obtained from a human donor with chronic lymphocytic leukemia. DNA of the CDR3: TGCGCCAGCAGCTTGATGGTAGGCAACACTGAAGCTTTCTTT. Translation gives CASSLMVGNTEAFF.